The 26 T cell receptor beta chains reported below all come from one sample, sequenced in a study of vaccination and CD4 T cells after COVID-19 (dated by TCRdb to between 2021 and 2024). These receptors' targets are unknown. Libraries were made using PCR. Instrument on record: Illumina iSeq 100. DNA from cultured CD4+ T cells underwent TCR sequencing with the Oncomine TCR Beta short-read assay at the Johns Hopkins FTIC core. TCRdb applied fastp at Q25 and MiXCR to the public reads, then kept only in-frame beta chains. Every CDR3 protein is listed once, alongside the most common genes and DNA of its rows. The sample contains about 8,400 distinct CDR3 sequences, approximately 49% of them found a single time. Together, the top ten hold roughly 19% of the sample. The treatment or condition label on this specimen signifies: approximately 9-day PBMC culture with coronavirus spike peptide pools or control peptides (ViraFEST assay). CD4+ T cells from unexposed donors were collected before the COVID-19 pandemic (2011-2018).

Material: CD4+ T cells from blood, cultured in vitro. Every receptor here comes from a human donor in good health.

As regards this clonotype: Germline is not matched at one junction end, which may reflect a read error. This chain links TRBV7-9 with TRBJ1-6, with TRBD1 as a possible D gene (5 bases). Germline loops: CDR1 SEHNR, CDR2 FQNEAQ (reference sequence). CDR3 length: 17 residues. CDR3 DNA: TGTGCCGGCAGCACCACGACAGACGGGATCTATAATTCACCCCTCCACTTT. As protein: CAGSTTTDGIYNSPLHF.

The chain links TRBV7-8 to TRBJ1-3, with D possibly matching TRBD1 (6 bases). Germline CDR1 reads SGHVS; CDR2 reads FQNEAQ. Trimming cost V 8 bases and J 0 bases, with 14 bases left between them. This CDR3 contains 15 residues. The DNA for the CDR3 is TGTGCCAGCTCCGACAGGCCAAACTCTGGAAACACCATATATTTT. It encodes CASSDRPNSGNTIYF.

This clonotype was found a few times. The rearrangement links TRBV27 to TRBJ1-2, with D maybe TRBD1 (6 bases). V dropped 1 base and J dropped 6 bases, with 15 bases sitting between them. CDR3 length equals 15 residues. Germline-derived CDR1 and CDR2 are MNHEY and SMNVEV (reference sequence). The CDR3 DNA follows: TGTGCCAGCAGTTTATGGAGGGGGGGCGCAGATGGCTACACCTTC. It codes for CASSLWRGGADGYTF.

This clonotype was recorded a few times. The chain links TRBV7-2 to TRBJ2-7; TRBD1 is a possible D gene (6 bases). Germline V gene sequence: CDR1 SGHTA, CDR2 FQGNSA. Trimming cost V 6 bases and J 1 base, with 13 bases left between them. The CDR3 has 14 residues. CDR3 residues: CASSLNTGSYEQYF. DNA for the CDR3: TGTGCCAGCAGTTTAAATACAGGGTCCTACGAGCAGTACTTC. Combining the CDR3 with reference TRBV7-2 and TRBJ2-7 gives the whole variable domain GAGVSQSPSNKVTEKGKDVELRCDPISGHTALYWYRQSLGQGLEFLIYFQGNSAPDKSGLPSDRFSAERTGGSVSTLTIQRTQQEDSAVYLCASSLNTGSYEQYFGPGTRLTVT.

The chain links TRBV10-3 to TRBJ2-7, with 8 bases matching TRBD1. Per germline, CDR1 ENHRY and CDR2 SYGVKD. The CDR3 extends over 14 amino acids. The V gene end was trimmed by 4 bases and the J gene end by 6 bases; junction bases not matched to a gene: 8. CDR3 in amino acids: CAISGQGKEGEQYF. CDR3 DNA sequence: TGTGCCATCAGTGGACAGGGGAAGGAAGGCGAGCAGTACTTC.

This clonotype was seen a single time. V is TRBV19 and J is TRBJ2-2, with TRBD1 matching 7 bases. The CDR3 is 15 residues long. V gave up 7 bases and J gave up 3 bases; unmatched junction bases: 8. CDR1 LNHDA and CDR2 SQIVND come from the germline V gene (reference sequence). The CDR3, as DNA: TGTGCCAGTATTTCGGCAGGGGGATACACCGGGGAGCTGTTTTTT. Translation gives CASISAGGYTGELFF. Combining the CDR3 with reference TRBV19 and TRBJ2-2 gives the whole variable domain DGGITQSPKYLFRKEGQNVTLSCEQNLNHDAMYWYRQDPGQGLRLIYYSQIVNDFQKGDIAEGYSVSREKKESFPLTVTSAQKNPTAFYLCASISAGGYTGELFFGEGSRLTVL.

The V call is TRBV6-5, the J call TRBJ2-7; possibly TRBD2 for D (6 bases). Deletions cut 0 bases from V and 2 bases from J, with 14 bases between. Germline V CDR1 and CDR2: MNHEY, SVGAGI. This CDR3 has 16 residues. The CDR3 here is CASSYSTGVFTYEQYF. In nucleotides, the CDR3 is TGTGCCAGCAGTTACTCAACGGGAGTATTCACCTACGAGCAGTACTTC.

The table lists this clonotype with a few counts. The chain links TRBV19 to TRBJ1-6; possible D gene TRBD1, 6 bases. The V gene's germline CDR1 is LNHDA and CDR2 SQIVND (reference sequence). The CDR3 sequence is 14 residues long. Trimming stripped 6 bases from V and 5 bases from J, with 11 bases between. CDR3 protein: CASSRTADNSPLHF. CDR3 in DNA: TGTGCCAGTAGCCGGACAGCAGATAATTCACCCCTCCACTTT.

The chain is built from TRBV7-2 and TRBJ1-5; weak D call: TRBD1 (6 bases). There are 15 residues in the CDR3. The germline gives CDR1 SGHTA, CDR2 FQGNSA. Trimming stripped 5 bases from V and 2 bases from J, with 13 bases between. CDR3 region: CASSPTRGGNQPQHF. Written as DNA, the CDR3 is TGTGCCAGCAGCCCTACCAGGGGAGGCAATCAGCCCCAGCATTTT.

The V gene is TRBV20-1, the J gene TRBJ2-1; D might be TRBD1 (6 bases). This CDR3 has 14 amino acids. In germline, CDR1 is DFQATT, CDR2 SNEGSKA (reference sequence). The CDR3, as DNA: TGCAGCGGTACAGGGCAGGGGACACAGAATGAGCAGTTCTTC. Protein: CSGTGQGTQNEQFF.

This clonotype has a handful of counts. This chain uses TRBV25-1 with TRBJ1-2; tentative D call: TRBD1 (6 bases). The CDR3 is 13 residues long. Per the germline V gene, CDR1 is MGHDK and CDR2 is SYGVNS. V gave up 8 bases and J gave up 6 bases, with 16 bases separating them. The CDR3 loop reads CASCLRTEDGYTF. CDR3 in DNA: TGTGCCAGCTGTCTCCGGACAGAGGATGGCTACACCTTC.

The chain uses TRBV6-1 and TRBJ1-5, with 8 bases fitting TRBD1. With V trimmed by 4 bases and J by 9 bases, 5 bases remained unmatched. CDR1 is MNHNS, CDR2 SASEGT, per germline. CDR3 length: 13 amino acids. CDR3 amino acids: CASSGRQGRPQHF. CDR3 bases: TGTGCCAGCAGTGGGCGACAGGGGCGGCCCCAGCATTTT.

This clonotype is large. The V and J genes are TRBV7-8 and TRBJ1-4; 8 bases line up with TRBD1. The CDR3 contains 14 residues. The junction had 10 bases not matched to a gene; V was cut back by 5 bases and J by 11 bases. Looked up from germline, CDR1 is SGHVS and CDR2 is FQNEAQ. CDR3 loop: CASSPRTGIEKLFF. In DNA form, the CDR3 reads TGTGCCAGCAGCCCACGGACAGGGATTGAGAAACTGTTTTTT.

A note on this clonotype: Here the CDR3 omits its conserved ending phenylalanine or tryptophan, so a read error is the likely source. The rearrangement uses TRBV9 and TRBJ1-1; the D is unclear. The germline gives CDR1 SGDLS, CDR2 YYNGEE. The length of the CDR3 is 14 residues. V was shortened by 0 bases and J by 4 bases, with 10 bases between the two germline ends. The CDR3 DNA reads TGTGCCAGCAGCGTAGATCCCCTCTTCACTGAAGCTTTCTCT. It is translated as CASSVDPLFTEAFS.

The V and J genes are TRBV19 and TRBJ1-4; 7 positions agree with TRBD1. With 9 bases clipped from V and 8 bases from J, the junction kept 9 bases outside the gene matches. The germline gives CDR1 LNHDA, CDR2 SQIVND (reference sequence). This CDR3 spans 13 amino acids. In nucleotides, the CDR3 is TGTGCCAGCTCAGACAGGGTACGGGAAAAACTGTTTTTT. Its protein product is CASSDRVREKLFF.

The rearrangement uses TRBV19 and TRBJ1-1; D is uncertain. The germline V gene encodes CDR1 LNHDA and CDR2 SQIVND (reference sequence). V was trimmed by 2 bases and J by 1 base, leaving 14 bases between them. The CDR3 consists of 16 residues. The CDR3 reads CASSILGMVPNTEAFF. Here the CDR3 DNA reads TGTGCCAGTAGTATACTGGGTATGGTCCCGAACACTGAAGCTTTCTTT.

The CDR3 nucleotides read TGTGCCAGCAGTATAGCGGGGGACGATTACGAGCAGTACTTC. It yields the protein CASSIAGDDYEQYF. The chain links TRBV7-2 to TRBJ2-7; TRBD2 aligns across 9 bases. In germline, CDR1 is SGHTA, CDR2 FQGNSA. V shed 6 bases and J 4 bases; nucleotides not matched to a gene: 7. CDR3 length equals 14 residues.

The chain couples TRBV6-1 to TRBJ2-7, with D perhaps TRBD1 or TRBD2 (5 bases each). Germline lookup yields CDR1 MNHNS and CDR2 SASEGT. Trimming cost V 6 bases and J 3 bases, with 15 bases left between them. The length of the CDR3 is 14 residues. The CDR3 protein is CASRGTASRYEQYF. The CDR3 DNA sequence: TGTGCCAGCAGGGGGACGGCGAGCCGCTACGAGCAGTACTTC.

The chain combines TRBV18 with TRBJ1-2, with D possibly being TRBD1 (5 bases). CDR3 length: 15 amino acids. V was clipped by 3 bases and J by 2 bases, with 13 bases between them. The germline V gene has CDR1 KGHSH and CDR2 LQKENI. The CDR3 loop reads CASSPPSSGNYGYTF. The CDR3 DNA is TGTGCCAGCTCACCTCCGAGTTCAGGGAACTATGGCTACACCTTC.

This clonotype was seen a handful of times. This chain joins TRBV7-2 and TRBJ1-5, with 7 bases matching TRBD1. This CDR3 is 14 amino acids long. V gave up 5 bases and J gave up 7 bases; unmatched junction bases: 8. In germline, CDR1 is SGHTA, CDR2 FQGNSA. The CDR3 protein is CASSPRQGNQPQHF. In DNA, the CDR3 is TGTGCCAGCAGCCCTCGACAGGGAAACCAGCCCCAGCATTTT.

This chain uses TRBV29-1 with TRBJ2-5, with 8 bases fitting TRBD2. Germline assignment: CDR1 SQVTM and CDR2 ANQGSEA. CDR3 length equals 14 residues. With 6 bases clipped from V and 0 bases from J, the junction kept 6 bases outside the gene matches. Written as DNA, the CDR3 is TGCAGCGTCGCCCGGGGGGGGAACCAAGAGACCCAGTACTTC. Encoded protein: CSVARGGNQETQYF.

This clonotype was seen more than once but under ten times. The genes are TRBV6-5 and TRBJ1-1; D not resolved. V was cut by 4 bases and J by 0 bases, with 9 bases left in between. This CDR3 spans 14 amino acids. Germline V gene sequence: CDR1 MNHEY, CDR2 SVGAGI. The CDR3 protein is CASSFGPLNTEAFF. DNA for the CDR3: TGTGCCAGCAGTTTCGGGCCTCTGAACACTGAAGCTTTCTTT.

The rearrangement joins TRBV6-1 to TRBJ1-2; D possibly corresponds to TRBD1 (6 bases). Trimming took 6 bases from V and 7 from J, leaving 12 bases between them. The CDR3 runs 12 residues. Germline V gene data show CDR1 as MNHNS and CDR2 as SASEGT. CDR3 nucleotide sequence: TGTGCCAGCAGCCTTACAGGGCCTGGCTACACCTTC. Its translation: CASSLTGPGYTF.

The chain carries TRBV7-2 and TRBJ2-7, with D perhaps matching TRBD2 (6 bases). Trimming left V 4 bases short and J 3 bases short, with 34 bases between. The CDR3 covers 21 residues. Germline V gene sequence: CDR1 SGHTA, CDR2 FQGNSA. The CDR3 coding sequence is TGTGCCAGCAGCTATCCCCGCCGGCAGGCGTTAACCGGGAGCCGACGCTACGAGCAGTACTTC. Encoded protein: CASSYPRRQALTGSRRYEQYF.

This chain connects TRBV12-3 or TRBV12-4 to TRBJ2-3; D gene uncertain. The CDR3 is 13 amino acids. Trimming shortened V by 6 bases and J by 5 bases, and 12 bases separated the two germline ends. CDR3 amino acids: CASRPTVLDTQYF. In nucleotides, the CDR3 is TGTGCCAGCAGGCCCACCGTCCTAGATACGCAGTATTTT.

This clonotype was picked up a small number of times. The rearrangement uses TRBV19 and TRBJ2-3, with TRBD2 matching 9 bases. The V segment lost 6 bases and the J segment 3 bases; nucleotides outside the gene matches: 10. Germline CDR1 LNHDA, CDR2 SQIVND (reference sequence). CDR3 length equals 16 residues. In nucleotides, the CDR3 is TGTGCCAGTAGCCGAGATAGCGGGAGTGGGACAGATACGCAGTATTTT. Translating it yields CASSRDSGSGTDTQYF.